The 8 T cell receptor beta chains below all came from one sample that was sequenced in a study of blood T cell repertoires in COVID-19. TCRdb's table, derived via immunoSEQ multiplex PCR, lists solely in-frame clones and lacks some. The data contain about 300,000 clones, more than 70% of them seen just once; the ten biggest clones take up about 1.2%. Sequenced: peripheral blood. The origin of the receptors is a woman aged 45 to 65 with acute or convalescent COVID-19.

The CDR3: CASSPDRGWDTF. For the CDR3, the DNA is TGTGCCAGCAGTCCCGACAGGGGCTGGGACACCTTC. V usage is TRBV6-5 and J usage is TRBJ1-2, with TRBD1 matching over 8 bases. Germline assignment: CDR1 MNHEY and CDR2 SVGAGI. The CDR3 sequence is 12 residues long. Unmatched junction bases numbered 8, after V lost 5 bases and J lost 12 bases.

This CDR3 is CASSLVQGAGNEQFF. In nucleotides, the CDR3 is TGCGCCAGCAGCTTGGTTCAGGGGGCGGGTAATGAGCAGTTCTTC. This chain connects TRBV5-1 to TRBJ2-1; 8 bases fit TRBD1. The CDR3 extends over 15 amino acids. J lost 7 bases, V lost 0 bases, and 6 bases had no gene match. The germline gives CDR1 SGHRS, CDR2 YFSETQ. The variable domain in full, with the rest retrieved from reference TRBV5-1 and TRBJ2-1, is KAGVTQTPRYLIKTRGQQVTLSCSPISGHRSVSWYQQTPGQGLQFLFEYFSETQRNKGNFPGRFSGRQFSNSRSEMNVSTLELGDSALYLCASSLVQGAGNEQFFGPGTRLTVL.

The CDR3 DNA follows: TGTGCCAGCAGCCCCGTTGGGACTTATGGCTACACCTTC. Amino acids: CASSPVGTYGYTF. The chain combines TRBV3-1 (or the pseudogene TRBV3-2) with TRBJ1-2; maybe TRBD1 (5 bases). In germline, CDR1 is LGHDT, CDR2 YNNKEL (reference sequence). V dropped 4 bases and J dropped 5 bases, with 11 bases sitting between them. The CDR3 covers 13 residues.

The rearrangement joins TRBV6-5 to TRBJ1-5; TRBD1 matches at 7 bases. Germline CDR1 reads MNHEY; CDR2 reads SVGAGI. The CDR3 length is 13 residues. V lost 8 bases and J lost 5; bases outside the gene matches: 6. The CDR3 DNA reads TGTGCCAGCGGGGGACAGTTCCATCAGCCCCAGCATTTT. Translating gives CASGGQFHQPQHF.

This sequence joins TRBV12-3 or TRBV12-4 and TRBJ2-3; weak D call: TRBD2 (5 bases). The CDR3 has 13 amino acids. V lost 3 bases, J lost 5 bases, and 9 bases lay in between. The CDR3: CASSFREKDTQYF. CDR3 in DNA: TGTGCCAGCAGTTTCCGGGAAAAAGATACGCAGTATTTT.

The chain uses TRBV15 and TRBJ2-7; D gene unclear. V dropped 0 bases and J dropped 4 bases, with 19 bases sitting between them. Germline CDR1 reads LNHNV; CDR2 reads YYDKDF (reference sequence). This CDR3 spans 17 amino acids. The CDR3 sequence is CATSRDRRRVGSYEQYV. CDR3 nucleotides: TGTGCCACCAGCAGAGATCGGCGCCGCGTGGGCAGTTACGAGCAGTACGTC.

V usage is TRBV15 and J usage is TRBJ1-3, with a possible D match to TRBD1 (6 bases). CDR1 LNHNV and CDR2 YYDKDF come from the germline V gene (reference sequence). The CDR3 covers 17 residues. Trimming took off 5 bases at V and 1 base at J, with 18 bases between the two ends. The CDR3 DNA sequence: TGTGCCACCAGCGGCGAACTCACAGGGTTTTCTGGAAACACCATATATTTT. Its protein product is CATSGELTGFSGNTIYF.

The CDR3: CASSLDAGQPQHF. In DNA form, the CDR3 reads TGTGCCAGCAGCTTAGACGCAGGCCAGCCCCAGCATTTT. The chain links TRBV7-8 to TRBJ1-5; D is undetermined. V lost 1 base and J 7 bases, leaving 8 bases between the germline ends. The V gene's germline CDR1 is SGHVS and CDR2 FQNEAQ. The CDR3 is 13 residues long. Based on the CDR3 plus reference TRBV7-8 and TRBJ1-5, the full variable domain is GAGVSQSPRYKVAKRGQDVALRCDPISGHVSLFWYQQALGQGPEFLTYFQNEAQLDKSGLPSDRFFAERPEGSVSTLKIQRTQQEDSAVYLCASSLDAGQPQHFGDGTRLSIL.